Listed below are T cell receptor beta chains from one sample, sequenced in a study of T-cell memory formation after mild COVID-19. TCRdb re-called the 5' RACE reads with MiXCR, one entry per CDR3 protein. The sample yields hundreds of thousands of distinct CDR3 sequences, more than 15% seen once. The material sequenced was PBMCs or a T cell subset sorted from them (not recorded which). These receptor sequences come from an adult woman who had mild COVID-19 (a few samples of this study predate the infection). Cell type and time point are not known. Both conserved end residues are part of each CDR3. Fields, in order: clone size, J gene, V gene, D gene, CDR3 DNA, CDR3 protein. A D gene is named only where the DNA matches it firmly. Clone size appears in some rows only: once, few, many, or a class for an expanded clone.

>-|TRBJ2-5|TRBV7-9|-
TGTGCCAGCAGCCGAGACAGTTCCCAAGAGACCCAGTACTTC
CASSRDSSQETQYF
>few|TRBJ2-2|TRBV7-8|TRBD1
TGTGCCAGCAGCCTTAACAGGGGGGACACCGGGGAGCTGTTTTTT
CASSLNRGDTGELFF
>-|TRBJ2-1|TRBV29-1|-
TGCAGCGCCGCCGAGGTCTCCTACAATGAGCAGTTCTTC
CSAAEVSYNEQFF
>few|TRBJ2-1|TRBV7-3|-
TGTGCCAGCAGCATGAGCTCCTACAATGAGCAGTTCTTC
CASSMSSYNEQFF
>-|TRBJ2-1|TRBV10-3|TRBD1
TGTGCCATCAGTAGACAGGGAAGCTCCTACAATGAGCAGTTCTTC
CAISRQGSSYNEQFF
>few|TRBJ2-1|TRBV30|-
TGTGCCTGGAGTGTACCAGGGGGGGTCTACAATGAGCAGTTCTTC
CAWSVPGGVYNEQFF
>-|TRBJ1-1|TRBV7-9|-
TGTGCCAGCAGCCCTCAGGGAGGGTTCACTGAAGCTTTCTTT
CASSPQGGFTEAFF
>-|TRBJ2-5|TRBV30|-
TGTGCCTGGACCCCGGGGGATAGGGTTGGGGAGACCCAGTACTTC
CAWTPGDRVGETQYF
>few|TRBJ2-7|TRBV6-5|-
TGTGCCAGCAGTTACTCGACGGGGCGGCCCACCTACGAGCAGTACTTC
CASSYSTGRPTYEQYF
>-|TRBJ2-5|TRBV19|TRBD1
TGTGCCAGTAGTTTAGACAGGGCGAAGACCCAGTACTTC
CASSLDRAKTQYF
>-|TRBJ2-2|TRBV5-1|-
TGCGCCAGCAGCTTGGTAACTAGCCCCGGGGAGCTGTTTTTT
CASSLVTSPGELFF
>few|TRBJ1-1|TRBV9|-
TGTGCCAGCAGCGTAGGACCCGGGTTCACTGAAGCTTTCTTT
CASSVGPGFTEAFF
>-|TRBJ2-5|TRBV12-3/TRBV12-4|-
TGTGCCAGCAGTAGTGGGACTTACCAAGAGACCCAGTACTTC
CASSSGTYQETQYF
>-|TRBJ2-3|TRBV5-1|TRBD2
TGCGCCAGCAGCTTGATCGAGGTAGCGGGGTCCACAGATACGCAGTATTTT
CASSLIEVAGSTDTQYF
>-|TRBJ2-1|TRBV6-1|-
TGTGCCAGCAGTGAATTAAGCGCGGGGTACAATGAGCAGTTCTTC
CASSELSAGYNEQFF
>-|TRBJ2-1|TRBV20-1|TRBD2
TGCAGTGCTAGACATAGCGGGGCAAGGTATGAGCAGTTCTTC
CSARHSGARYEQFF
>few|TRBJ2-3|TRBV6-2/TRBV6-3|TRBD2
TGTGCCAGCAGTTACCCGGGACTAGCGGGCACAGATACGCAGTATTTT
CASSYPGLAGTDTQYF
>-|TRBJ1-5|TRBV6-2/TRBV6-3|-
TGTGCCAGCAGTTACTCGAGTTATCAGCCCCAGCATTTT
CASSYSSYQPQHF
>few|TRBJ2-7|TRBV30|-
TGTGCCTGGAGTGTCGGTTTCGGAACCTACGAGCAGTACTTC
CAWSVGFGTYEQYF
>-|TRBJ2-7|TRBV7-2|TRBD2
TGTGCCAGCAGCTTAGCCCCTAGCGGAGGGGCCTACGAGCAGTACTTC
CASSLAPSGGAYEQYF
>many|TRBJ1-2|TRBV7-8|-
TGTGCCAGCAGTTCCGGGACACCTTATGGCTACACCTTC
CASSSGTPYGYTF
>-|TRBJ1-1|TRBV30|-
TGTGCCTGGAGTGTCGCAGTGAACACTGAAGCTTTCTTT
CAWSVAVNTEAFF
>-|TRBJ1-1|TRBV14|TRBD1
TGTGCCAGCAGCCGGCCAGGACAGGGAAGCACTGAAGCTTTCTTT
CASSRPGQGSTEAFF
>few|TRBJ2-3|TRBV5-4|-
TGTGCCAGCAGACTGATGGGGATACGAGAAACAGATACGCAGTATTTT
CASRLMGIRETDTQYF
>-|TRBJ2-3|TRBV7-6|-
TGTGCCAGCAGCCCCAAGGGACTGGGGATAGATACGCAGTATTTT
CASSPKGLGIDTQYF
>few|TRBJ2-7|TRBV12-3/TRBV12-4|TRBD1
TGTGCCAGCAGCCGATACCGGGACAGGGCTGTCGAGCAGTACTTC
CASSRYRDRAVEQYF
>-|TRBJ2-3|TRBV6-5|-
TGTGCCAGCAGTTGGTCTCGTGGTGATACGCAGTATTTT
CASSWSRGDTQYF
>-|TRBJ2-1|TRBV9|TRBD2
TGTGCCAGCAGCGTAGCCTTACTGGAAGCGGGAGAGAGGACCTACAATGAGCAGTTCTTC
CASSVALLEAGERTYNEQFF
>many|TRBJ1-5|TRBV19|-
TGTGCCAGCTCGGATCACCGGTCCGGGCCCCAGCATTTT
CASSDHRSGPQHF
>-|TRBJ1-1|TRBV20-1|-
TGCAGTGCTTCCCTCGGGGGCGGGAACACTGAAGCTTTCTTT
CSASLGGGNTEAFF
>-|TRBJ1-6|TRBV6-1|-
TGTGCCAGCAGTTACGGGACTGATCAGCTCCTCCACTTT
CASSYGTDQLLHF
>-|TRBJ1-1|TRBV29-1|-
TGCAGCGTTGAACGCCGACTGAACACTGAAGCTTTCTTT
CSVERRLNTEAFF
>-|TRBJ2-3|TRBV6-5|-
TGTGCCACCTTCGGGCAGCCAAAGAGAGCAGGGGGCACAGATACGCAGTATTTT
CATFGQPKRAGGTDTQYF
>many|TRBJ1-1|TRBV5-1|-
TGCGCCAGCAGCCCTCATGCTGGGGACACTGAAGCTTTCTTT
CASSPHAGDTEAFF
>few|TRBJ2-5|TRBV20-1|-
TGCAGTGCTAGTGTGGACCCCGGGACCCAGGAGCAAGAGACCCAGTACTTC
CSASVDPGTQEQETQYF
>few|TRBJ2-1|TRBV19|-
TGTGCCAGTAGTATTTCAGGATGGCCTGATGAGCAGTTCTTC
CASSISGWPDEQFF
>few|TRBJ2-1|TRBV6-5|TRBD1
TGTGCCAGCAGTCCACCGGGACAGGGACACGATGAGCAGTTCTTC
CASSPPGQGHDEQFF
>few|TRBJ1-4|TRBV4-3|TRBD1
TGCGCCAGCAGCCAAGGGACAGGGTATAATGAAAAACTGTTTTTT
CASSQGTGYNEKLFF
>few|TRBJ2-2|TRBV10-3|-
TGTGCCATCAGCCCCGGGGGGAACACCGGGGAGCTGTTTTTT
CAISPGGNTGELFF
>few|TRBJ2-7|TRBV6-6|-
TGTGCCAGCAGTTACTCTGGGATCGAGAGTAAAAAGTACTTC
CASSYSGIESKKYF
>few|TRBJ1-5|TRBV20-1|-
TGCAGCACCGCGGTAGGCCTGGGGAATCAGCCCCAGCATTTT
CSTAVGLGNQPQHF
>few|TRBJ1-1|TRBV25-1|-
TGTGCCAGCAGTGAAAGCTTGGGTAGGGGCGCTGAAGCTTTCTTT
CASSESLGRGAEAFF
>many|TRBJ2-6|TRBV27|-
TGTGCCAGCAGTACTGGGGCCAACGTCCTGACTTTC
CASSTGANVLTF
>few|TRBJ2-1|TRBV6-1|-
TGTGCCAGCAGTCAGGGGGGCCTGACCTACAATGAGCAGTTCTTC
CASSQGGLTYNEQFF
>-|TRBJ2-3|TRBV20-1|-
TGCAGTGCTAGTTCCCCTCGCTCGGGAGCAGTATCTAGCACAGATACGCAGTATTTT
CSASSPRSGAVSSTDTQYF